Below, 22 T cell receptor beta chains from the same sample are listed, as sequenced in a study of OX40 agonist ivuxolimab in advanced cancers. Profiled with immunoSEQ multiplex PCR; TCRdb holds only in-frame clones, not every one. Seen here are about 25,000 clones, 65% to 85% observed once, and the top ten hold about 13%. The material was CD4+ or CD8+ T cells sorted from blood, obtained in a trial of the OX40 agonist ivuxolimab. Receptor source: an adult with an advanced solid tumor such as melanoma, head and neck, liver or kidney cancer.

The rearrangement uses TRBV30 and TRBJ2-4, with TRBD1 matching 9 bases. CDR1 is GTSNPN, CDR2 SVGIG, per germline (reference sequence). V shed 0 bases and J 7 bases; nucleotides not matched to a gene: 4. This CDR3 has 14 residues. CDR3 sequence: CAWSVGDRDNIQYF. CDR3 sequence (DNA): TGTGCCTGGAGTGTAGGGGACAGGGATAACATTCAGTACTTC.

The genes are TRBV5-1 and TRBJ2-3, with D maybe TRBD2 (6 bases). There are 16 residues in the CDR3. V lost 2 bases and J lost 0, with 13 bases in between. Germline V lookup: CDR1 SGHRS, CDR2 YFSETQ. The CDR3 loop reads CASSLKGLLSTDTQYF. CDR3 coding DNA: TGCGCCAGCAGCTTAAAAGGACTACTTAGCACAGATACGCAGTATTTT.

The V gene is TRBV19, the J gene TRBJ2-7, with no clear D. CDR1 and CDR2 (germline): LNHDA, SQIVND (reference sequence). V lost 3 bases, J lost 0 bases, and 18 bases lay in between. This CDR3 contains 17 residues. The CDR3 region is CASSIKTSGFFSYEQYF. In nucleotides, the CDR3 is TGTGCCAGTAGTATTAAAACCTCCGGTTTTTTCTCCTACGAGCAGTACTTC.

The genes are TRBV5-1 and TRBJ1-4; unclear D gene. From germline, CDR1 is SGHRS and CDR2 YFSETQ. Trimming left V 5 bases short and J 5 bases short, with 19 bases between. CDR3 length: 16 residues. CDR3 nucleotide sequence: TGCGCCAGCAGAATTAAGGGCCTCGGACTAAATGAAAAACTGTTTTTT. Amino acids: CASRIKGLGLNEKLFF. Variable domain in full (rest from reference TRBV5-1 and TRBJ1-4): KAGVTQTPRYLIKTRGQQVTLSCSPISGHRSVSWYQQTPGQGLQFLFEYFSETQRNKGNFPGRFSGRQFSNSRSEMNVSTLELGDSALYLCASRIKGLGLNEKLFFGSGTQLSVL.

The CDR3 region is CASSLERPSDTQYF. CDR3 in DNA: TGCGCCAGCAGCTTGGAAAGGCCCTCAGATACGCAGTATTTT. The V gene is TRBV5-1, the J gene TRBJ2-3; D not resolved. The CDR3 is 14 amino acids. The germline V gene encodes CDR1 SGHRS and CDR2 YFSETQ. Trimming removed 0 bases at V and 4 bases at J, with 9 bases between.

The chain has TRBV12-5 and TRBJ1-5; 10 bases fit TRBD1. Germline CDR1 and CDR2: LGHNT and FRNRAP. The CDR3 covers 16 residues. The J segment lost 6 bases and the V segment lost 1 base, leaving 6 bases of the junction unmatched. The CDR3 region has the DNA TGTGCTAGTGGTTTGGGGGCGGGACAGGGGAGTCAGCCCCAGCATTTT. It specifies CASGLGAGQGSQPQHF.

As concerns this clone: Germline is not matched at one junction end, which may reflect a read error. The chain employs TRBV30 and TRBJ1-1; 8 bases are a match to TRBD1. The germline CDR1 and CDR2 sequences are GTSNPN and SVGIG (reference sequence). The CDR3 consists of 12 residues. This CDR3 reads CAWNRGRTEVFF. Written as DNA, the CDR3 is TGTGCCTGGAACAGGGGGAGGACTGAAGTTTTCTTT.

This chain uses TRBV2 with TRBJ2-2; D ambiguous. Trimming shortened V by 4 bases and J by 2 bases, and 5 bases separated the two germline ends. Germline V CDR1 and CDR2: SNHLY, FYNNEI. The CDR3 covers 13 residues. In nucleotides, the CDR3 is TGTGCCAGCAGTGGACGCAACACCGGGGAGCTGTTTTTT. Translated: CASSGRNTGELFF.

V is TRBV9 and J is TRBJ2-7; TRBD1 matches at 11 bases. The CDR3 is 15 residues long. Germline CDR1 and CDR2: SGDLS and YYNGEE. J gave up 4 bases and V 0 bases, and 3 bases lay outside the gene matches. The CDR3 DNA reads TGTGCCAGCAGCGTAGGGACAGGGGGCATATACGAGCAGTACTTC. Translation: CASSVGTGGIYEQYF.

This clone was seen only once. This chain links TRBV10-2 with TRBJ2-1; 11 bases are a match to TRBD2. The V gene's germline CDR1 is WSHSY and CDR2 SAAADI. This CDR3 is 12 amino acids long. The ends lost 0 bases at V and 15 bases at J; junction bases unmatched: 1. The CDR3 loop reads CASSESTSGGFF. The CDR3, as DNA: TGCGCCAGCAGTGAGTCTACTAGCGGGGGGTTCTTC.

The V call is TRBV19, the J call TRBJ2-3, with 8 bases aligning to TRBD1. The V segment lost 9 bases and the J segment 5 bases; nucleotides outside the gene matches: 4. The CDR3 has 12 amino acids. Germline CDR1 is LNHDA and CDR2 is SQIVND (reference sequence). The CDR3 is CASQTGVDTQYF. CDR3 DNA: TGTGCCAGCCAGACAGGGGTAGATACGCAGTATTTT.

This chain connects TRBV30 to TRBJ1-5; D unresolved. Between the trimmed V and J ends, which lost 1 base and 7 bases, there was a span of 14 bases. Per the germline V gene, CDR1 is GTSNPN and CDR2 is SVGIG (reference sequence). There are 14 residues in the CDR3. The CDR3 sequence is CAWSDGSSGQPQHF. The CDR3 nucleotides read TGTGCCTGGAGTGACGGGAGCAGCGGACAGCCCCAGCATTTT.

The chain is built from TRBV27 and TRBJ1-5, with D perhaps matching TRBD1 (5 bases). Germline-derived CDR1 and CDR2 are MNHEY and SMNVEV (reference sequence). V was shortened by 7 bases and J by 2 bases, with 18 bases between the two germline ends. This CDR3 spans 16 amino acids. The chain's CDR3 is CASNLQVPQGNQPQHF. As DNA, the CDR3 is TGTGCCAGCAACCTACAGGTCCCACAGGGCAATCAGCCCCAGCATTTT.

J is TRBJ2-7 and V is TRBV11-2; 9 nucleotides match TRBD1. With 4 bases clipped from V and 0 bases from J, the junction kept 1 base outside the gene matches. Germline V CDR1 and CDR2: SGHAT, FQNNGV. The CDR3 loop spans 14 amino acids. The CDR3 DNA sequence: TGTGCCAGCAGCTGGGGACAGGGCTCCTACGAGCAGTACTTC. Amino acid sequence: CASSWGQGSYEQYF.

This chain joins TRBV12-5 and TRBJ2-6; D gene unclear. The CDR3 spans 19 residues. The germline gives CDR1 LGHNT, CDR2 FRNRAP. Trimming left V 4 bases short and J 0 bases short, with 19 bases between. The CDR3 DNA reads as TGTGCTAGTGGTTCCACCAATACCGGACCGATCTCTGGGGCCAACGTCCTGACTTTC. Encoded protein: CASGSTNTGPISGANVLTF.

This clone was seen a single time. As DNA, the CDR3 is TGTGCCAGCAGCGTATCGGCGGGGGTTTCCTACGAGCAGTACTTC. Translating gives CASSVSAGVSYEQYF. The chain joins TRBV9 to TRBJ2-7; 7 bases agree with TRBD2. CDR1 SGDLS and CDR2 YYNGEE come from the germline V gene. The CDR3 consists of 15 residues. V shed 1 base, J shed 1 base, and the junction held 5 bases outside the gene matches.

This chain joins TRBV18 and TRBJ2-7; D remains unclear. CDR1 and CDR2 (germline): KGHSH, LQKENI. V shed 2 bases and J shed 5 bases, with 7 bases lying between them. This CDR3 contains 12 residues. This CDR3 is CASSPVGDEQYF. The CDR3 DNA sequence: TGTGCCAGCTCACCAGTCGGCGACGAGCAGTACTTC. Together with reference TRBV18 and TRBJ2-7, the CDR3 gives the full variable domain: NAGVMQNPRHLVRRRGQEARLRCSPMKGHSHVYWYRQLPEEGLKFMVYLQKENIIDESGMPKERFSAEFPKEGPSILRIQQVVRGDSAAYFCASSPVGDEQYFGPGTRLTVT.

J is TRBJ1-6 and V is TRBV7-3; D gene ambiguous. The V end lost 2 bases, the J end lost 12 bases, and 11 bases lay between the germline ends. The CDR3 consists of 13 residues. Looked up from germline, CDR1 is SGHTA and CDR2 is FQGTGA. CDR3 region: CASSLWEGEPLHF. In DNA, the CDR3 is TGTGCCAGCAGCTTATGGGAGGGAGAACCCCTCCACTTT.

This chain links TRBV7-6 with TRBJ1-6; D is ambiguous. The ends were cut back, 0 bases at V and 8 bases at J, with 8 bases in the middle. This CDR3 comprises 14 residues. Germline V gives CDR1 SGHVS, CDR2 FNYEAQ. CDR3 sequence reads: CASSLAGRDSPLHF. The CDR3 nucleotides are TGTGCCAGCAGCTTAGCGGGGAGGGATTCACCCCTCCACTTT.

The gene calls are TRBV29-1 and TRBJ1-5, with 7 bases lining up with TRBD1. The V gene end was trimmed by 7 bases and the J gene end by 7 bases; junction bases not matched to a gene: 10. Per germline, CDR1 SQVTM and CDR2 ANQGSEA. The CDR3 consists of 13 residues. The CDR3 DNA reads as TGCAGCGCCGGAGTTGACAGGGACCAGCCCCAGCATTTT. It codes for CSAGVDRDQPQHF.

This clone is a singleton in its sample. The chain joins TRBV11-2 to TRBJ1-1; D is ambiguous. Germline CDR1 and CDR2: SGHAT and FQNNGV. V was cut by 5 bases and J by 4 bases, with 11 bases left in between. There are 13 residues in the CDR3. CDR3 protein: CASSPTVGTEAFF. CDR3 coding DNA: TGTGCCAGCAGCCCGACCGTGGGCACTGAAGCTTTCTTT.

CDR3 residues: CASSPMGQNTEAFF. CDR3 nucleotides: TGTGCCAGCAGCCCCATGGGGCAGAACACTGAAGCTTTCTTT. The rearrangement uses TRBV6-4 and TRBJ1-1; weak D call: TRBD1 (5 bases). The CDR3 extends over 14 amino acids. The germline gives CDR1 MRHNA, CDR2 SNTAGT. Between the trimmed V and J ends, which lost 6 bases and 1 base, there was a span of 12 bases.